A selection of T cell receptor beta chains follows, all from one sample in a study of T cell clusters in autoimmune cytopenias. TCRdb re-called the multiplex PCR reads and gives one entry per CDR3 protein, without DNA. This sample's table has thousands of distinct CDR3 sequences. Sequencing was performed on peripheral blood. The source is a human donor with an autoimmune cytopenia or autoimmune hepatitis (not recorded which). Both conserved end residues are part of each CDR3. The order of the fields is clone size, J gene, V gene, CDR3 protein. The size field is filled for only some rows; it gives once, few, many or a size class.

clone size: large
J gene: TRBJ2-1
V gene: TRBV7-6
CDR3 protein: CASSLEAVVDEQFF

clone size: -
J gene: TRBJ2-5
V gene: TRBV29-1
CDR3 protein: CSAGTGQETQYF

clone size: -
J gene: TRBJ2-7
V gene: TRBV6-6
CDR3 protein: CASSPPPDRGEEQYF

clone size: large
J gene: TRBJ2-2
V gene: TRBV19
CDR3 protein: CASSSGPPQGELFF

clone size: -
J gene: TRBJ2-5
V gene: TRBV12-3/TRBV12-4
CDR3 protein: CASSLDRQETQYF

clone size: medium-sized
J gene: TRBJ2-5
V gene: TRBV6-5
CDR3 protein: CASSYVRDRANVTQYF

clone size: -
J gene: TRBJ2-7
V gene: TRBV6-5
CDR3 protein: CASSSSGTSGSVYEQYF

clone size: -
J gene: TRBJ1-2
V gene: TRBV11-1
CDR3 protein: CASSLSGDGYTF

clone size: -
J gene: TRBJ1-6
V gene: TRBV27
CDR3 protein: CASSPRTGESDNSPLHF

clone size: -
J gene: TRBJ1-6
V gene: TRBV12-3/TRBV12-4
CDR3 protein: CASSFKGMGSPLHF

clone size: -
J gene: TRBJ2-7
V gene: TRBV27
CDR3 protein: CASSLKDGSYEQYF

clone size: medium-sized
J gene: TRBJ1-4
V gene: TRBV19
CDR3 protein: CASGDRGQGNEKLFF

clone size: medium-sized
J gene: TRBJ1-4
V gene: TRBV29-1
CDR3 protein: CSVEAGAEKLFF

clone size: -
J gene: TRBJ1-1
V gene: TRBV5-4
CDR3 protein: CASSREDWSNTEAFF

clone size: -
J gene: TRBJ1-4
V gene: TRBV30
CDR3 protein: CASSGLRGRWEKLFF

clone size: -
J gene: TRBJ2-5
V gene: TRBV7-6
CDR3 protein: CASSSYVAQETQYF

clone size: medium-sized
J gene: TRBJ2-7
V gene: TRBV6-1
CDR3 protein: CASSELGDSGEQYF

clone size: -
J gene: TRBJ2-2
V gene: TRBV6-2/TRBV6-3
CDR3 protein: CASSKRDRQEGGELFF

clone size: -
J gene: TRBJ1-5
V gene: TRBV6-5
CDR3 protein: CASSSGGQFSNQPQHF

clone size: -
J gene: TRBJ2-3
V gene: TRBV29-1
CDR3 protein: CSVEGGGNSTDTQYF

clone size: -
J gene: TRBJ1-6
V gene: TRBV29-1
CDR3 protein: CSAGWSNSPLHF

clone size: -
J gene: TRBJ2-7
V gene: TRBV27
CDR3 protein: CASSTRGSYEQYF

clone size: medium-sized
J gene: TRBJ1-2
V gene: TRBV19
CDR3 protein: CASTRDGLRNGYGYTF

clone size: -
J gene: TRBJ2-1
V gene: TRBV19
CDR3 protein: CATSPGAGRNNEQFF

clone size: large
J gene: TRBJ2-7
V gene: TRBV29-1
CDR3 protein: CSVGDSYEQYF

clone size: -
J gene: TRBJ2-3
V gene: TRBV6-6
CDR3 protein: CASSTRLAKDTQYF